These 23 T cell receptor beta chains share one sample of origin, sequenced in a study of T cell responses to AZD1222 COVID-19 vaccine (dated by TCRdb to the early 2020s). The receptor library was made with the immunoSEQ multiplex PCR assay. TCRdb retrieved this table from immuneACCESS and kept in-frame rearrangements only. Not all clones are present; in checked studies, unresolved V genes account for under half, and no reason is known for the remainder. The sample yields about 190,000 clones; 85% to 95% were counted once. The top ten hold roughly 10% of the sample. What the time point label conveys for this sample: baseline before first vaccination. This sample comprised peripheral blood, obtained on day 0 of AZD1222 vaccination. The receptor source for this set is an adult in good health.

J is TRBJ2-2 and V is TRBV28, with 9 positions matching TRBD2. Trimming took 1 base from V and 2 from J; bases not matched to a gene: 2. Germline CDR1 MDHEN, CDR2 SYDVKM. CDR3 size: 16 residues. Here the CDR3 reads CASSLFLAGNTGELFF. In DNA, the CDR3 is TGTGCCAGCAGTTTATTTCTAGCGGGAAACACCGGGGAGCTGTTTTTT.

The V gene is TRBV28, the J gene TRBJ1-5; 7 positions agree with TRBD1. Germline V gene data show CDR1 as MDHEN and CDR2 as SYDVKM. The CDR3 is 15 residues long. The ends lost 7 bases at V and 3 bases at J; junction bases unmatched: 9. CDR3 sequence (DNA): TGTGCCAGCACCGATGTCGACAGGGTCAATCAGCCCCAGCATTTT. Amino acids: CASTDVDRVNQPQHF.

This clone was counted once. V and J are TRBV18 and TRBJ2-7; D call uncertain. Per germline, CDR1 KGHSH and CDR2 LQKENI. Trimming cost V 1 base and J 2 bases, with 6 bases left between them. This CDR3 is built from 13 residues. CDR3 in DNA: TGTGCCAGCTCACCACTACCGACCTACGAGCAGTACTTC. Its translation: CASSPLPTYEQYF.

The chain has TRBV7-9 and TRBJ1-2; D is ambiguous. Trimming cost V 3 bases and J 0 bases, with 8 bases left between them. Germline V gene sequence: CDR1 SEHNR, CDR2 FQNEAQ (reference sequence). CDR3 length: 14 amino acids. The CDR3 region has the DNA TGTGCCAGCAGCTTGACGGGTTCTAACTATGGCTACACCTTC. It codes for CASSLTGSNYGYTF.

The chain links TRBV14 to TRBJ2-7, with 10 bases identical to TRBD1. The V gene's germline CDR1 is SGHDN and CDR2 FVKESK. V gave up 4 bases and J gave up 5 bases; unmatched junction bases: 11. This CDR3 contains 16 residues. The CDR3 sequence: CASSLFPGQGNDEQYF. DNA of the CDR3: TGTGCCAGCAGCCTTTTTCCGGGACAGGGGAACGACGAGCAGTACTTC.

This clone was seen just once. The chain is built from TRBV6-2 or TRBV6-3 and TRBJ1-5; D gene ambiguous. V lost 5 bases and J lost 2, with 16 bases in between. In germline, CDR1 is MNHEY, CDR2 SVGEGT. This CDR3 comprises 16 residues. CDR3 nucleotides: TGTGCCAGCAGTCGGCCGGTCGGTGGGGGCAATCAGCCCCAGCATTTT. As protein: CASSRPVGGGNQPQHF.

The V and J genes are TRBV5-1 and TRBJ1-6, with D tentatively TRBD1 (5 bases). CDR3 size: 14 residues. Per the germline V gene, CDR1 is SGHRS and CDR2 is YFSETQ. V gave up 3 bases and J gave up 6 bases, with 10 bases separating them. The CDR3 loop reads CASSSGTTNSPLHF. The DNA of the CDR3 is TGCGCCAGCAGCTCAGGGACGACTAATTCACCCCTCCACTTT.

The chain is built from TRBV5-1 and TRBJ1-1; D unclear. The CDR3 runs 15 residues. Trimming removed 0 bases from V and 0 bases from J, with 9 bases in between. Germline values: CDR1 SGHRS, CDR2 YFSETQ. The CDR3 loop is CASSLAADMNTEAFF. The DNA for the CDR3 is TGCGCCAGCAGCTTGGCCGCCGACATGAACACTGAAGCTTTCTTT.

The gene calls are TRBV5-4 and TRBJ1-1; TRBD1 matches at 7 bases. Trimming took 3 bases from V and 2 from J; bases not matched to a gene: 4. The V gene's germline CDR1 is SGHNT and CDR2 YYREEE (reference sequence). CDR3 length: 14 residues. Here the CDR3 DNA reads TGTGCCAGCAGCTCGACAGGGAGAAACACTGAAGCTTTCTTT. This codes for CASSSTGRNTEAFF.

The J gene is TRBJ2-7, the V gene TRBV10-3, with TRBD2 matching over 8 bases. The germline V gene encodes CDR1 ENHRY and CDR2 SYGVKD. The CDR3 is 15 amino acids. With 2 bases clipped from V and 5 bases from J, the junction kept 8 bases outside the gene matches. CDR3: CAISEPGLVAHEQYF. The CDR3 coding sequence is TGTGCCATCAGTGAGCCGGGACTAGTGGCTCACGAGCAGTACTTC.

This chain links TRBV27 with TRBJ1-2; tentatively, D is TRBD1 (6 bases). Trimming shortened V by 4 bases and J by 4 bases, and 13 bases separated the two germline ends. Germline V gene lookup returns CDR1 MNHEY and CDR2 SMNVEV (reference sequence). The CDR3 contains 14 residues. CDR3: CASSSRGEPYGYTF. DNA for the CDR3: TGTGCCAGCAGTTCCAGGGGCGAACCCTATGGCTACACCTTC.

The chain uses TRBV5-1 and TRBJ2-6; TRBD1 matches 12 bases. CDR3 length equals 18 residues. The germline gives CDR1 SGHRS, CDR2 YFSETQ. Trimming cost V 5 bases and J 4 bases; bases outside gene matches: 10. CDR3 coding DNA: TGCGCCAGCAGACCATTGGGACAGGGGGCGCGGGGGGCCAACGTCCTGACTTTC. Encoded protein: CASRPLGQGARGANVLTF.

This chain joins TRBV7-2 and TRBJ1-1; D remains unclear. Germline-derived CDR1 and CDR2 are SGHTA and FQGNSA. The V end lost 1 base, the J end lost 8 bases, and 11 bases lay between the germline ends. The CDR3 runs 13 residues. The CDR3 sequence: CASSLDRAAEAFF. The CDR3 DNA sequence: TGTGCCAGCAGCTTAGATAGGGCAGCCGAAGCTTTCTTT.

The chain employs TRBV7-9 and TRBJ2-5, with TRBD1 matching 9 bases. This CDR3 region has 16 residues. Trimming removed 6 bases from V and 5 bases from J; junction bases left unmatched: 13. The germline V gene has CDR1 SEHNR and CDR2 FQNEAQ (reference sequence). CDR3 residues: CASSLGQGQASETQYF. CDR3 bases: TGTGCCAGCAGTCTGGGACAGGGTCAAGCTTCGGAGACCCAGTACTTC. Filled out from reference TRBV7-9 and TRBJ2-5, the complete variable domain reads DTGVSQNPRHKITKRGQNVTFRCDPISEHNRLYWYRQTLGQGPEFLTYFQNEAQLEKSRLLSDRFSAERPKGSFSTLEIQRTEQGDSAMYLCASSLGQGQASETQYFGPGTRLLVL.

The chain joins TRBV7-6 to TRBJ2-5, with no clear D. CDR1 and CDR2 from the germline V gene are SGHVS and FNYEAQ. CDR3 length: 14 amino acids. The germline V and J ends were trimmed by 6 bases and 1 base, with 12 bases remaining between them. This CDR3 is CASSSLPVQETQYF. CDR3 DNA sequence: TGTGCCAGCAGTTCTCTACCGGTCCAAGAGACCCAGTACTTC.

This clone was seen a handful of times. The CDR3, as DNA: TGTGCCAGCAGCGTAGCCCTACTTGCGTCTCCCACAGATACGCAGTATTTT. It codes for CASSVALLASPTDTQYF. The rearrangement joins TRBV9 to TRBJ2-3; D unclear. Trimming shortened V by 0 bases and J by 2 bases, and 16 bases separated the two germline ends. The CDR3 extends over 17 amino acids. Germline V gene lookup returns CDR1 SGDLS and CDR2 YYNGEE.

This CDR3 is CASSSVGGNEAFF. For the CDR3, the DNA is TGCGCCAGCAGCTCGGTAGGGGGCAATGAAGCTTTCTTT. This chain uses TRBV5-1 with TRBJ1-1, with 7 positions matching TRBD1. The CDR3 runs to 13 residues. The germline V gene encodes CDR1 SGHRS and CDR2 YFSETQ. V was pared by 3 bases and J by 7 bases, with 6 bases of the junction left unmatched.

The CDR3 sequence is CASIPGSAKYGYTF. The CDR3 nucleotides read TGTGCCAGCATTCCGGGATCAGCCAAGTATGGCTACACCTTC. The chain recombines TRBV6-5 with TRBJ1-2; D unresolved. V lost 7 bases to trimming and J lost 5 bases, with 17 bases between them. Germline assignment: CDR1 MNHEY and CDR2 SVGAGI. The CDR3 consists of 14 residues.

The chain joins TRBV27 to TRBJ2-3, with D hard to call. The CDR3 length is 12 residues. The germline V gene encodes CDR1 MNHEY and CDR2 SMNVEV (reference sequence). V lost 6 bases, J lost 0 bases, and 4 bases lay in between. CDR3: CASSPSTDTQYF. CDR3 coding DNA: TGTGCCAGCAGCCCGAGCACAGATACGCAGTATTTT.

The J gene is TRBJ2-7, the V gene TRBV7-9; 13 positions match TRBD2. The CDR3 consists of 15 residues. After removal of 3 bases from V and 6 bases from J, the junction contained 5 bases not matched to a gene. The germline gives CDR1 SEHNR, CDR2 FQNEAQ (reference sequence). CDR3 coding DNA: TGTGCCAGCAGCTTCGGACTAGCGGGAGTGACCGAGCAGTACTTC. It translates to CASSFGLAGVTEQYF.

The CDR3 coding sequence is TGCAGCGTGAAAGGTCGAGCGAGAGCCCACGAGCAGTACTTC. It codes for CSVKGRARAHEQYF. The chain has TRBV29-1 and TRBJ2-7; D remains unclear. Germline V CDR1 and CDR2: SQVTM, ANQGSEA. V was cut by 6 bases and J by 5 bases, with 20 bases left in between. The CDR3 is 14 amino acids.

The chain recombines TRBV19 with TRBJ1-1; D is unclear. CDR1 LNHDA and CDR2 SQIVND come from the germline V gene (reference sequence). With 2 bases removed from V and 4 bases from J, the gap between germline ends came to 17 bases. The CDR3 loop spans 16 amino acids. Here the CDR3 DNA reads TGTGCCAGTAGTATAAAAGTCCGGGAGCGGAGCACTGAAGCTTTCTTT. It yields the protein CASSIKVRERSTEAFF.

This chain connects TRBV7-9 to TRBJ2-1; 7 bases agree with TRBD2. The J segment lost 5 bases and the V segment lost 5 bases, leaving 12 bases of the junction unmatched. The CDR3 length is 16 residues. The germline gives CDR1 SEHNR, CDR2 FQNEAQ (reference sequence). The CDR3 here is CASSPLAGVMNNEQFF. DNA of the CDR3: TGTGCCAGCAGCCCCCTGGCGGGAGTGATGAACAATGAGCAGTTCTTC.